The T cell receptor (beta chain) under discussion was sequenced for a study of blood T cell repertoires in COVID-19. V shed 6 bases, J shed 6 bases, and the junction held 10 bases outside the gene matches. The germline V gene has CDR1 MNHEY and CDR2 SVGAGI. The CDR3 extends over 15 amino acids. Per the study methods: Amplification with reference gene primers provided the estimates of nucleated cell counts. The table came from immunoSEQ multiplex PCR; TCRdb's copy has only in-frame clones and leaves some out. For V, J and clone size, that table is used; D and trimming come from the DNA. Here the sample spans 150,000 to 200,000 clones, around 84% being singletons.

The V call is TRBV6-5, the J call TRBJ2-2, with 7 positions matching TRBD1. Specimen: peripheral blood. The source is a woman between 65 and 79 years old with COVID-19, enrolled during active disease. CDR3 loop: CASSYTSGTAGELFF. The DNA for the CDR3 is TGTGCCAGCAGCTACACTTCCGGGACAGCCGGGGAGCTGTTTTTT.